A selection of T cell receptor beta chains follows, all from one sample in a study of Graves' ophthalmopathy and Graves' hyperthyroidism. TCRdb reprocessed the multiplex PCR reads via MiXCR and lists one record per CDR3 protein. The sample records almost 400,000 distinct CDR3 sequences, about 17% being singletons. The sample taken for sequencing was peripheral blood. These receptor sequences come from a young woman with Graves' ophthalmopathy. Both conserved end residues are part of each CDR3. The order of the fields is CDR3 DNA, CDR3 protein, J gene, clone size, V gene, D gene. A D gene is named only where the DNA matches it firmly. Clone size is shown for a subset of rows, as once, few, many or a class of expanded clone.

CDR3nt: TGTGCCAGCAGTCCAATGCCCTACACTGAAGCTTTCTTT
CDR3aa: CASSPMPYTEAFF
j_gene: TRBJ1-1
abundance: NA
v_gene: TRBV6-2/TRBV6-3
d_gene: NA

CDR3nt: TGTGCCAGTAATATAGGCGGCAGTTTCTACGAGCAGTACTTC
CDR3aa: CASNIGGSFYEQYF
j_gene: TRBJ2-7
abundance: many
v_gene: TRBV19
d_gene: NA

CDR3nt: TGTGCCAGCAGCAGGGACTACACTGAAGCTTTCTTT
CDR3aa: CASSRDYTEAFF
j_gene: TRBJ1-1
abundance: NA
v_gene: TRBV6-2/TRBV6-3
d_gene: NA

CDR3nt: TGTGCCACCAGCAGAGATCGGCGGGAAGGGTTGACTGAAGCTTTCTTT
CDR3aa: CATSRDRREGLTEAFF
j_gene: TRBJ1-1
abundance: many
v_gene: TRBV15
d_gene: NA

CDR3nt: TGTGCCAGCAGGGTGGAGACGAATCAGCCCCAGCATTTT
CDR3aa: CASRVETNQPQHF
j_gene: TRBJ1-5
abundance: many
v_gene: TRBV2
d_gene: NA

CDR3nt: TGTGCCAGCAGAGGACTAGCGGGGCTTCGCACAGATACGCAGTATTTT
CDR3aa: CASRGLAGLRTDTQYF
j_gene: TRBJ2-3
abundance: many
v_gene: TRBV11-2
d_gene: TRBD2

CDR3nt: TGTGCCAGCAGTCGTTATGGGACTGAAGCTTTCTTT
CDR3aa: CASSRYGTEAFF
j_gene: TRBJ1-1
abundance: many
v_gene: TRBV28
d_gene: NA

CDR3nt: TGCAGTGCGACAGATAGCAATCAGCCCCAGCATTTT
CDR3aa: CSATDSNQPQHF
j_gene: TRBJ1-5
abundance: many
v_gene: TRBV20-1
d_gene: NA

CDR3nt: TGCAGTGCGAAAGTAGCGGGTAACACCGGGGAGCTGTTTTTT
CDR3aa: CSAKVAGNTGELFF
j_gene: TRBJ2-2
abundance: many
v_gene: TRBV20-1
d_gene: TRBD2

CDR3nt: TGTGCCAGCAGGGAGGGGAGCGAGCCCCAGCATTTT
CDR3aa: CASREGSEPQHF
j_gene: TRBJ1-5
abundance: many
v_gene: TRBV7-8
d_gene: NA

CDR3nt: TGTGCCAGCAGCGTAAACGGTGGGACACAAGAGACCCAGTACTTC
CDR3aa: CASSVNGGTQETQYF
j_gene: TRBJ2-5
abundance: many
v_gene: TRBV7-8
d_gene: NA

CDR3nt: TGTGCCACCAGCAGAGCGGGGTCAGGACCAACCTACGAGCAGTACTTC
CDR3aa: CATSRAGSGPTYEQYF
j_gene: TRBJ2-7
abundance: many
v_gene: TRBV15
d_gene: NA

CDR3nt: TGTGCCAGCACCAAGAGGACGGCGGGATCCTACGAGCAGTACTTC
CDR3aa: CASTKRTAGSYEQYF
j_gene: TRBJ2-7
abundance: NA
v_gene: TRBV28
d_gene: NA

CDR3nt: TGCAGTGCTAGCGCGGCGGCTAACTATGGCTACACCTTC
CDR3aa: CSASAAANYGYTF
j_gene: TRBJ1-2
abundance: many
v_gene: TRBV20-1
d_gene: NA

CDR3nt: TGTGCCAGCACCAACTGGGATTCACCCCTCCACTTT
CDR3aa: CASTNWDSPLHF
j_gene: TRBJ1-6
abundance: many
v_gene: TRBV6-2/TRBV6-3
d_gene: NA

CDR3nt: TGTGCCAGCAGCTTAGCTCCGAATTTTTATCCCTTATACGAGCAGTACTTC
CDR3aa: CASSLAPNFYPLYEQYF
j_gene: TRBJ2-7
abundance: NA
v_gene: TRBV7-8
d_gene: NA

CDR3nt: TGTGCCAGCAGTTCCCCTCAGGGAGGGTGGGAAAAACTGTTTTTT
CDR3aa: CASSSPQGGWEKLFF
j_gene: TRBJ1-4
abundance: NA
v_gene: TRBV6-5
d_gene: NA